A selection of T cell receptor beta chains follows, all from one sample in a study of blood T cells in healthy people across ages. From the 5' RACE reads, TCRdb called clonotypes with MiXCR, one entry per CDR3 protein. The sample includes about 1.8 million distinct CDR3 sequences, around 48% of them seen just once. Sequencing was performed on blood. The receptors originated from a woman aged 40 to 50 in good health. Both conserved end residues are part of each CDR3. The order of the fields is V gene, clone size, D gene, CDR3 length, J gene, CDR3 protein, CDR3 DNA. The D gene is left open where the match is weak. Some rows mark clone size as missing; the rest say once, few, many or name a class of expanded clone.

>TRBV3-1|-|-|15|TRBJ2-3
CASSQVGVNTDTQYF
TGTGCCAGCAGCCAAGTTGGAGTGAACACAGATACGCAGTATTTT
>TRBV6-6|-|TRBD1|16|TRBJ2-3
CASSYPDRAAQDTQYF
TGTGCCAGCAGTTATCCGGACAGGGCGGCACAAGATACGCAGTATTTT
>TRBV5-6|-|-|12|TRBJ1-2
CASSFMGSGYTF
TGTGCCAGCAGCTTTATGGGGTCTGGCTACACCTTC
>TRBV5-1|-|-|15|TRBJ2-7
CASSVAGDLVYEQYF
TGCGCCAGCAGCGTGGCGGGTGACTTAGTCTACGAGCAGTACTTC
>TRBV5-1|-|TRBD1|14|TRBJ1-2
CASSKGQGDYGYTF
TGCGCCAGCAGCAAGGGACAGGGGGACTATGGCTACACCTTC
>TRBV2|-|-|15|TRBJ2-5
CASSDGGHGQGTQYF
TGTGCCAGCAGTGATGGGGGGCACGGTCAGGGGACCCAGTACTTC
>TRBV10-3|-|TRBD2|15|TRBJ2-3
CAISRLAGSTDTQYF
TGTGCCATCAGTCGACTAGCGGGGAGCACAGATACGCAGTATTTT
>TRBV15|-|TRBD1|16|TRBJ1-5
CATSRETGVLNQPQHF
TGTGCCACCAGCAGGGAAACAGGGGTCCTAAATCAGCCCCAGCATTTT
>TRBV6-2/TRBV6-3|few|-|14|TRBJ2-1
CASSDGTAIQEQFF
TGTGCCAGCAGTGACGGGACCGCCATTCAAGAGCAGTTCTTC
>TRBV7-2|few|TRBD2|15|TRBJ2-7
CASSFGGGSSYEQYF
TGTGCCAGCAGCTTCGGCGGGGGGAGCTCCTACGAGCAGTACTTC
>TRBV15|few|-|15|TRBJ2-1
CATSRDRLNGNEQFF
TGTGCCACCAGCAGAGATAGGTTAAATGGGAATGAGCAGTTCTTC
>TRBV5-1|few|-|15|TRBJ2-5
CASSLESGLWETQYF
TGCGCCAGCAGCTTGGAGTCCGGCCTTTGGGAGACCCAGTACTTC
>TRBV6-2/TRBV6-3|-|TRBD2|12|TRBJ2-3
CASGSGGGTQYF
TGTGCCAGCGGATCGGGCGGGGGTACGCAGTATTTT
>TRBV12-3/TRBV12-4|-|-|15|TRBJ2-5
CASELGGASYNEQYF
TGTGCCAGCGAGCTTGGGGGGGCCTCCTACAATGAGCAGTACTTC
>TRBV20-1|many|-|13|TRBJ2-3
CSAGAPLTDTQYF
TGCAGTGCTGGAGCCCCCCTCACAGATACGCAGTATTTT
>TRBV5-1|-|TRBD2|17|TRBJ2-1
CASSLDGGGSSYNEQFF
TGCGCCAGCAGCTTGGATGGCGGGGGGAGCTCCTACAATGAGCAGTTCTTC